These 17 T cell receptor beta chains share one sample of origin, sequenced in a study of CD8+ T cells in alopecia areata. RNA extraction was followed by reverse transcription into cDNA, which acted as the sequencing template. This table comes from immunoSEQ multiplex PCR, and its TCRdb copy is limited to in-frame clones, with some not included. This sample yields about 190,000 clones, of which 60% to 70% are seen a single time; 0.65% to 0.7% belongs to the top ten. Treatment defined: oral pan-JAK inhibitor, 5-10 mg twice daily. Specimen: CD4+ T cells sorted from blood, collected at week 4, from a patient treated with tofacitinib. The source of these receptors is a human donor with alopecia areata.

The V gene is TRBV14, the J gene TRBJ2-2, with 8 bases identical to TRBD2. The ends lost 4 bases at V and 5 bases at J; junction bases unmatched: 9. CDR1 is SGHDN and CDR2 is FVKESK in the germline V gene. CDR3 length: 16 residues. The CDR3, as DNA: TGTGCCAGCAGCCTCCGCGGTTTAGCGGGGACCGGGGAGCTGTTTTTT. Its protein product is CASSLRGLAGTGELFF.

This chain connects TRBV9 to TRBJ2-2; D may be TRBD1 (5 bases). Germline V gene data show CDR1 as SGDLS and CDR2 as YYNGEE. The germline V and J ends were trimmed by 0 bases and 6 bases, with 21 bases remaining between them. This CDR3 has 18 amino acids. In DNA, the CDR3 is TGTGCCAGCAGCGTAGCTCTGGGGCCTCGAGCTGGTGCCGGGGAGCTGTTTTTT. Protein: CASSVALGPRAGAGELFF.

The chain has TRBV6-1 and TRBJ1-1; D ambiguous. The germline CDR1 and CDR2 sequences are MNHNS and SASEGT. V dropped 10 bases and J dropped 6 bases, with 3 bases sitting between them. CDR3 length: 8 residues. CDR3 sequence reads: CAIAEAFF. CDR3 in DNA: TGTGCCATAGCTGAAGCTTTCTTT.

Regarding this clone: Within the sample, other DNA sequences also encode this same CDR3. This chain links TRBV29-1 with TRBJ2-1; D perhaps matches TRBD1 (6 bases). Germline V gene sequence: CDR1 SQVTM, CDR2 ANQGSEA. The CDR3 is made up of 14 amino acids. Deletions cut 3 bases from V and 6 bases from J, with 15 bases between. The CDR3 DNA reads as TGCAGCGTTGAGGGGGCCCGCCGAGGCAATGAGCAGTTCTTC. It is translated as CSVEGARRGNEQFF.

The J gene is TRBJ2-1, the V gene TRBV7-2; the match to TRBD2 covers 12 bases. The germline CDR1 and CDR2 sequences are SGHTA and FQGNSA. J was trimmed by 8 bases and V by 2 bases; bases with no gene match: 1. This CDR3 contains 14 residues. Here the CDR3 DNA reads TGTGCCAGCAGCTTAACTAGCGGGAGGCATGAGCAGTTCTTC. Translation: CASSLTSGRHEQFF.

This chain connects TRBV30 to TRBJ1-5, with D possibly being TRBD1 (5 bases). Trimming took off 1 base at V and 7 bases at J, with 17 bases between the two ends. Germline values: CDR1 GTSNPN, CDR2 SVGIG (reference sequence). The CDR3 has 15 residues. The CDR3 DNA sequence: TGTGCCTGGAGTGCCGGGGCAGCCGCATTCCAGCCCCAGCATTTT. Translating it yields CAWSAGAAAFQPQHF.

The chain employs TRBV7-8 and TRBJ1-5; D is undetermined. Trimming shortened V by 0 bases and J by 3 bases, and 6 bases separated the two germline ends. Per germline, CDR1 SGHVS and CDR2 FQNEAQ. This CDR3 is built from 14 residues. The DNA of the CDR3 is TGTGCCAGCAGCTTAGCCGGTTACAATCAGCCCCAGCATTTT. As protein: CASSLAGYNQPQHF.

The rearrangement uses TRBV30 and TRBJ1-2, with TRBD1 matching 9 bases. With V trimmed by 4 bases and J by 4 bases, 16 bases remained unmatched. This CDR3 spans 17 amino acids. Germline V gene data show CDR1 as GTSNPN and CDR2 as SVGIG (reference sequence). The CDR3 sequence: CAWNRRTGGDSGYGYTF. DNA for the CDR3: TGTGCCTGGAACCGTCGTACAGGGGGCGACTCGGGCTATGGCTACACCTTC.

With respect to this clone: The DNA is omitted, as the CDR3 cannot be located on it reliably, and the CDR3 follows TCRdb's listing. This rearrangement joins TRBV29-1 to TRBJ2-1; the D segment call TRBD1 is taken from the table without a DNA check. The germline CDR1 and CDR2 sequences are SQVTM and ANQGSEA. Termini included, the CDR3 measures 11 amino acids. The CDR3 spells CSVGLGTGGFF.

The chain uses TRBV29-1 and TRBJ1-1; D uncertain. CDR1 and CDR2 from the germline V gene are SQVTM and ANQGSEA. The CDR3 runs 14 residues. V was trimmed by 4 bases and J by 0 bases, leaving 12 bases between them. The CDR3 spells CSVVRSAMNTEAFF. The CDR3 DNA reads TGCAGCGTTGTCCGATCGGCCATGAACACTGAAGCTTTCTTT.

The chain joins TRBV5-1 to TRBJ2-1; 9 bases match TRBD1. V was clipped by 0 bases and J by 8 bases; unmatched bases: 6. This CDR3 has 15 residues. From germline, CDR1 is SGHRS and CDR2 YFSETQ. Written as DNA, the CDR3 is TGCGCCAGCAGCTTGGAGGGACAGGGCATCGATGAGCAGTTCTTC. Translation gives CASSLEGQGIDEQFF.

The chain is built from TRBV28 and TRBJ1-1, with a possible D match to TRBD1 (6 bases). CDR1 is MDHEN and CDR2 is SYDVKM in the germline V gene. This CDR3 spans 16 amino acids. The V end lost 6 bases, the J end lost 5 bases, and 22 bases lay between the germline ends. The CDR3 sequence is CASRTILGGGLTEAFF. CDR3 nucleotide sequence: TGTGCCAGCAGAACGATATTGGGAGGGGGTCTAACTGAAGCTTTCTTT. The full variable domain, rest sourced from reference TRBV28 and TRBJ1-1, is DVKVTQSSRYLVKRTGEKVFLECVQDMDHENMFWYRQDPGLGLRLIYFSYDVKMKEKGDIPEGYSVSREKKERFSLILESASTNQTSMYLCASRTILGGGLTEAFFGQGTRLTVV.

A few counts support this clone. This chain uses TRBV29-1 with TRBJ1-1; D not certain. In germline, CDR1 is SQVTM, CDR2 ANQGSEA. The V and J ends lost 4 bases and 0 bases respectively, with 6 bases between them. This CDR3 is built from 12 residues. The CDR3 bases are TGCAGCGTTGCTACTCTGAACACTGAAGCTTTCTTT. Translated, it gives CSVATLNTEAFF.

This chain joins TRBV7-3 and TRBJ2-1; a possible D gene is TRBD2 (6 bases). Germline-derived CDR1 and CDR2 are SGHTA and FQGTGA. This CDR3 has 16 residues. The germline V and J ends were trimmed by 5 bases and 5 bases, with 19 bases remaining between them. CDR3 coding DNA: TGTGCCAGCAGCCCCGCCCCGGGCCTAGCGCACAATGAGCAGTTCTTC. This codes for CASSPAPGLAHNEQFF.

This clone was found many times. The CDR3 spells CASTSGTATYEQYF. The DNA for the CDR3 is TGTGCCAGCACCTCGGGGACGGCTACCTACGAGCAGTACTTC. V gene TRBV28 combines with J gene TRBJ2-7; possibly TRBD1 or TRBD2 for D (5 bases each). Trimming pared 7 bases from V and 2 bases from J, leaving 15 bases between. This CDR3 is built from 14 residues. Germline V CDR1 and CDR2: MDHEN, SYDVKM.

This sequence joins TRBV6-5 and TRBJ2-3, with unresolved D. The CDR3 totals 13 residues. Germline-derived CDR1 and CDR2 are MNHEY and SVGAGI. The germline V and J ends were trimmed by 6 bases and 3 bases, with 10 bases remaining between them. CDR3 coding DNA: TGTGCCAGCAGGCGCGGCCGAACAGATACGCAGTATTTT. Translated, it gives CASRRGRTDTQYF.

V and J are TRBV29-1 and TRBJ2-2; D gene ambiguous. The CDR3 runs 11 residues. V lost 5 bases to trimming and J lost 6 bases, with 7 bases between them. Germline-derived CDR1 and CDR2 are SQVTM and ANQGSEA. The DNA for the CDR3 is TGCAGCGTTAGTCAGGCCGGGGAGCTGTTTTTT. Translation: CSVSQAGELFF.